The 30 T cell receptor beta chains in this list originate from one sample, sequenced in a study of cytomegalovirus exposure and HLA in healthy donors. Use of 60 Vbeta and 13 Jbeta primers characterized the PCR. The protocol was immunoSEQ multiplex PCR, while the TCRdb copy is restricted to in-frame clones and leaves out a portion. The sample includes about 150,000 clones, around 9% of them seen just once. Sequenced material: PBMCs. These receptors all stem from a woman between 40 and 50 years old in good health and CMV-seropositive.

The CDR3 nucleotides read TGTGCCAGCAGGTCCCGACTAGCGGGCTCCTACGAGCAGTACTTC. Amino acid sequence: CASRSRLAGSYEQYF. The rearrangement joins TRBV2 to TRBJ2-7, with 10 bases identical to TRBD2. The CDR3 spans 15 residues. The germline CDR1 and CDR2 sequences are SNHLY and FYNNEI. Unmatched junction bases numbered 5, after V lost 6 bases and J lost 0 bases.

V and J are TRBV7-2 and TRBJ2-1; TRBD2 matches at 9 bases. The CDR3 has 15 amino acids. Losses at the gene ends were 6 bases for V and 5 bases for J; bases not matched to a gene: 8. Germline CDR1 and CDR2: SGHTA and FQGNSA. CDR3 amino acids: CASSKRGGDNNEQFF. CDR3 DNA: TGTGCCAGCAGTAAGCGCGGGGGGGATAACAATGAGCAGTTCTTC.

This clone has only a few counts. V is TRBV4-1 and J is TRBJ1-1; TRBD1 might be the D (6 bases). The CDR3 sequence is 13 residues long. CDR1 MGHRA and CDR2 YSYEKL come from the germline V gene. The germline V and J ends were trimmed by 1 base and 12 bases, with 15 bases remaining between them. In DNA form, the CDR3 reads TGCGCCAGCAGCCAAGTGAGTACAGGGTGGACTTTCTTT. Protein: CASSQVSTGWTFF.

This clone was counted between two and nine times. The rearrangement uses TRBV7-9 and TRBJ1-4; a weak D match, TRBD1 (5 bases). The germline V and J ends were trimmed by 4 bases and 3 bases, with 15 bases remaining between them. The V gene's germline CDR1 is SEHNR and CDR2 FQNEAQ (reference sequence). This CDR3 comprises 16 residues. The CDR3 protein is CASSSHGGAPNEKLFF. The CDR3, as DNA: TGTGCCAGCAGCTCCCATGGAGGGGCGCCTAATGAAAAACTGTTTTTT.

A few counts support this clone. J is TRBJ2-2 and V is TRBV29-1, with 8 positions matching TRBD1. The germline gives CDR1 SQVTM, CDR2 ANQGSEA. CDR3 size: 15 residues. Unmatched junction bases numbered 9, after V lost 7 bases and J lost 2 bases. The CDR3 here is CSAGQGRINTGELFF. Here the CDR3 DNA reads TGCAGCGCTGGACAGGGAAGAATAAACACCGGGGAGCTGTTTTTT.

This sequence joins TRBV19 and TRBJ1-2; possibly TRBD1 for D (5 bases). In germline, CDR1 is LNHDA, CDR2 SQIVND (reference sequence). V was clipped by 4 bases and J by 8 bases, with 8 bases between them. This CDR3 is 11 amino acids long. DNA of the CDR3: TGTGCCAGTAGTAGGGGGGAAGGCTACACCTTC. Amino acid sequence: CASSRGEGYTF.

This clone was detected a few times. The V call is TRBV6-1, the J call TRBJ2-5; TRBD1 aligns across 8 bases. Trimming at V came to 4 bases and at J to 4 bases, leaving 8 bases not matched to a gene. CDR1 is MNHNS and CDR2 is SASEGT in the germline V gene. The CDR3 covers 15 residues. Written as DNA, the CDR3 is TGTGCCAGCAGTGCTTTGACAGGGGTGGGAGAGACCCAGTACTTC. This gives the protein CASSALTGVGETQYF.

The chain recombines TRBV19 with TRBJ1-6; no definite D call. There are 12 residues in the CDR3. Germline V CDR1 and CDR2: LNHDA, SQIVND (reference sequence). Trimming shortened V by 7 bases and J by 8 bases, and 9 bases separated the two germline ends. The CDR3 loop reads CASKPVDSPLHF. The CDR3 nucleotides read TGTGCCAGTAAACCAGTTGATTCACCCCTCCACTTT. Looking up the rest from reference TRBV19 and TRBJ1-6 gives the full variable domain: DGGITQSPKYLFRKEGQNVTLSCEQNLNHDAMYWYRQDPGQGLRLIYYSQIVNDFQKGDIAEGYSVSREKKESFPLTVTSAQKNPTAFYLCASKPVDSPLHFGNGTRLTVT.

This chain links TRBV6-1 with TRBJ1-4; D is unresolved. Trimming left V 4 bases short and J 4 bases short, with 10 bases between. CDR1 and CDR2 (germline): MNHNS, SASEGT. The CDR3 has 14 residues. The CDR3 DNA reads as TGTGCCAGCAGTGCTGGAGGTGATAATGAAAAACTGTTTTTT. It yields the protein CASSAGGDNEKLFF.

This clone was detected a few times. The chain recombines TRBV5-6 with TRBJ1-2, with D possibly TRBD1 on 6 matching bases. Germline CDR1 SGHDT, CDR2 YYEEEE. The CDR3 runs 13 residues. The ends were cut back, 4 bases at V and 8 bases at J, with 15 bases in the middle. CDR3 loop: CASSGGPARGYTF. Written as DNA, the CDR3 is TGTGCCAGCAGCGGGGGCCCCGCAAGAGGCTACACCTTC.

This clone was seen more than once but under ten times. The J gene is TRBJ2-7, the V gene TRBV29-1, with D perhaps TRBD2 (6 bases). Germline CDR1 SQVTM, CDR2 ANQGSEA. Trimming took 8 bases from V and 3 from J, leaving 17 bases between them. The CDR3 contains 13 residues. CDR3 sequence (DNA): TGCAGCATCCGACGGGGGTTTAACTACGAGCAGTACTTC. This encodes CSIRRGFNYEQYF.

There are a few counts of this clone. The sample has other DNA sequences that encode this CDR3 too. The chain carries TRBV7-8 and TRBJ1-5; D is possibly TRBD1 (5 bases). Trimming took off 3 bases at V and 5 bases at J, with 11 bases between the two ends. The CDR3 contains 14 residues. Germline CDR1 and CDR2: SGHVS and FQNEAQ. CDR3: CASSFSGGDQPQHF. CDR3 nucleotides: TGTGCCAGCAGCTTCTCCGGAGGGGATCAGCCCCAGCATTTT.

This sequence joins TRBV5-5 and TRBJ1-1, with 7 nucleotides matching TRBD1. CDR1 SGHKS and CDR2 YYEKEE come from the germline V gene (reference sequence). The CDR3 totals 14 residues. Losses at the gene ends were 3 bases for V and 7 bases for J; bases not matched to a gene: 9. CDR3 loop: CASSSRTGGFEAFF. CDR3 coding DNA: TGTGCCAGCAGCTCTCGGACAGGCGGCTTTGAAGCTTTCTTT. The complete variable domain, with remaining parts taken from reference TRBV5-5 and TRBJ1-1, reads DAGVTQSPTHLIKTRGQQVTLRCSPISGHKSVSWYQQVLGQGPQFIFQYYEKEERGRGNFPDRFSARQFPNYSSELNVNALLLGDSALYLCASSSRTGGFEAFFGQGTRLTVV.

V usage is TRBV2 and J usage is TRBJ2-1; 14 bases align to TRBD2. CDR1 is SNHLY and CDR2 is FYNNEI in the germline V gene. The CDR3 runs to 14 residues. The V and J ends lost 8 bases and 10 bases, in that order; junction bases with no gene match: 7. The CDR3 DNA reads TGTGCCAGCGGCGGGACTAGCGGGGGTAAGGAGCAGTTCTTC. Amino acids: CASGGTSGGKEQFF.

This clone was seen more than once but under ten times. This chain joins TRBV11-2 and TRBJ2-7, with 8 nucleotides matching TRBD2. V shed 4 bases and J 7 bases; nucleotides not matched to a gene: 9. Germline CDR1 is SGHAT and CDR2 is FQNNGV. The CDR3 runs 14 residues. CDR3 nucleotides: TGTGCCAGCAGCTCCCCCGGGGGGGCCCGAGAGCAGTACTTC. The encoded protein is CASSSPGGAREQYF.

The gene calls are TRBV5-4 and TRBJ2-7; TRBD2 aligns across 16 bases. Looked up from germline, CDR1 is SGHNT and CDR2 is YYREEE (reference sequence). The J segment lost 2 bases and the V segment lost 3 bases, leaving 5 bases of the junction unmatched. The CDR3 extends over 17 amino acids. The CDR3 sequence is CASSSRGTSGGAYEQYF. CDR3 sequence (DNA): TGTGCCAGCAGCTCCAGAGGGACTAGCGGGGGGGCCTACGAGCAGTACTTC.

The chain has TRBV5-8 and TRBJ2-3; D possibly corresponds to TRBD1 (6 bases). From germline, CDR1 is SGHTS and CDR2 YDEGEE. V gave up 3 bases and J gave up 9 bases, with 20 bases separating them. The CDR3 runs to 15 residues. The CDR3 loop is CASSSHGGAAKTQYF. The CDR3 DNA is TGTGCCAGCAGCTCTCATGGGGGCGCGGCTAAGACGCAGTATTTT.

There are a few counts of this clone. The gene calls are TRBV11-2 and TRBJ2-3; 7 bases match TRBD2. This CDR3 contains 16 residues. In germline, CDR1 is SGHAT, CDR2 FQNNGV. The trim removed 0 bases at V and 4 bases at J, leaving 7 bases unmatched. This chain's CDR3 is CASSLDGAGSADTQYF. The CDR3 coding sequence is TGTGCCAGCAGCTTAGATGGAGCGGGGAGCGCAGATACGCAGTATTTT.

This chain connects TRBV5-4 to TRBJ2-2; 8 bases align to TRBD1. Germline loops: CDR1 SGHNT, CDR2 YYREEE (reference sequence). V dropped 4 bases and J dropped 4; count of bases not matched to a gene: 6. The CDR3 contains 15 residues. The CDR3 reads CASSADRVLTGELFF. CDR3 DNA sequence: TGTGCCAGCAGCGCGGACAGGGTTCTCACCGGGGAGCTGTTTTTT.

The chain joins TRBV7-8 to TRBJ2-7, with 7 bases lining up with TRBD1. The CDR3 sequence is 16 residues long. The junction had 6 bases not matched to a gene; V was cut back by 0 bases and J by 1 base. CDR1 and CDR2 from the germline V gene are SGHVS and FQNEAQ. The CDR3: CASSLASTGLSYEQYF. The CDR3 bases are TGTGCCAGCAGCTTAGCGTCGACAGGGTTATCCTACGAGCAGTACTTC.

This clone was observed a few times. The CDR3 loop reads CASSQSMELPNTGELFF. Written as DNA, the CDR3 is TGCGCCAGCAGCCAATCTATGGAGCTCCCTAACACCGGGGAGCTGTTTTTT. The rearrangement uses TRBV4-3 and TRBJ2-2; no definite D call. Germline V gene data show CDR1 as LGHNA and CDR2 as YSLEER. V gave up 2 bases and J gave up 2 bases, with 15 bases separating them. The CDR3 runs 17 residues.

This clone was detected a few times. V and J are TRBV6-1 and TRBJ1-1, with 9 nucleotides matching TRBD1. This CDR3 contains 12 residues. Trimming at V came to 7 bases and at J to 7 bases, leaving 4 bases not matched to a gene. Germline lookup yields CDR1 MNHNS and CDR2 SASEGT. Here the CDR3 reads CASTRTGVEAFF. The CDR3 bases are TGTGCCAGCACCAGGACAGGGGTTGAAGCTTTCTTT.

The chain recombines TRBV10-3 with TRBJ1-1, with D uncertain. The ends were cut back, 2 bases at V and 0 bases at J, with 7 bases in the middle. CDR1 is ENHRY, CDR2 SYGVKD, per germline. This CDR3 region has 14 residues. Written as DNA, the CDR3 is TGTGCCATCAGTGAGGCGGCGTTGAACACTGAAGCTTTCTTT. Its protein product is CAISEAALNTEAFF.

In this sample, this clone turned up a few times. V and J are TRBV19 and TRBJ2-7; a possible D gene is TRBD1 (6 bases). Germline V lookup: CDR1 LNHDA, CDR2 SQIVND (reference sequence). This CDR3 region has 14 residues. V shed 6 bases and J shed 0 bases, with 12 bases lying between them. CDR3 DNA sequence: TGTGCCAGTAGCCCCGGGACACACTCCTACGAGCAGTACTTC. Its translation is CASSPGTHSYEQYF.

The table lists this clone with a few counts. The CDR3 reads CASSDRDRGNTEAFF. CDR3 DNA: TGTGCCAGCAGTGACCGGGACAGGGGGAACACTGAAGCTTTCTTT. The V gene is TRBV6-4, the J gene TRBJ1-1; 10 nucleotides match TRBD1. Germline CDR1 and CDR2: MRHNA and SNTAGT. V gave up 2 bases and J gave up 1 base; unmatched junction bases: 1. The CDR3 consists of 15 residues.

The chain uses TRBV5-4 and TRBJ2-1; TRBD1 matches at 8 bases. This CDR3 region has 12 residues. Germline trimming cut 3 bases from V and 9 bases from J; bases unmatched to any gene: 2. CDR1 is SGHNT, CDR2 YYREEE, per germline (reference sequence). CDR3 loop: CASSSTGAEQFF. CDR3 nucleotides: TGTGCCAGCAGCTCGACAGGGGCTGAGCAGTTCTTC.

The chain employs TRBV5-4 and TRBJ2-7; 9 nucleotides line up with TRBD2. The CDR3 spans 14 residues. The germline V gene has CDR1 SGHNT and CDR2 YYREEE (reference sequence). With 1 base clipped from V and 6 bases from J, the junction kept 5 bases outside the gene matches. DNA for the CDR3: TGTGCCAGCAGCTTGAGCGGGGGGCTGGTCGAGCAGTACTTC. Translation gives CASSLSGGLVEQYF.

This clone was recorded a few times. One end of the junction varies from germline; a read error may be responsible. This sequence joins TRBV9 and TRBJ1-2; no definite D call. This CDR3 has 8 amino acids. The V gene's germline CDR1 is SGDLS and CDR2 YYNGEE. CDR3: CASSALSF. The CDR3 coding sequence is TGTGCCAGCAGCGCCCTATCCTTC.

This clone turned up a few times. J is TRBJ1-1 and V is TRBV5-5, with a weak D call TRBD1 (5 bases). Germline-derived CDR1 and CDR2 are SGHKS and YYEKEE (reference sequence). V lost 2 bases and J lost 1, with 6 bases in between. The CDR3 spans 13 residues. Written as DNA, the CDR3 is TGTGCCAGCAGCTTAAGGGGGAACACTGAAGCTTTCTTT. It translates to CASSLRGNTEAFF.

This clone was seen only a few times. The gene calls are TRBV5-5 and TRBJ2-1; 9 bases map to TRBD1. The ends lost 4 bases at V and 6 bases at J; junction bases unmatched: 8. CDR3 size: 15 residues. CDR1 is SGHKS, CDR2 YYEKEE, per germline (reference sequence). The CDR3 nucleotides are TGTGCCAGCAGCCACCTAGACAGGGGGACCAATGAGCAGTTCTTC. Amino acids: CASSHLDRGTNEQFF.